This T cell receptor beta chain stems from a study of blood T cell repertoires in COVID-19. Assay: immunoSEQ multiplex PCR; the TCRdb copy retains only in-frame clones and omits some. The sample holds around 290,000 clones, roughly nine tenths seen once. Cohorts were assigned according to the clinical history that participants reported. This clone appeared once. The CDR3 runs to 15 residues. Germline CDR1 reads LGHDT; CDR2 reads YNNKEL (reference sequence). V gave up 0 bases and J gave up 14 bases; unmatched junction bases: 11. Sequencing was carried out using PBMCs or T cells enriched from blood (not recorded which). This TCR was sampled from a woman aged 40 to 50 who had recovered from COVID-19. This chain uses TRBV3-1 (or the pseudogene TRBV3-2) with TRBJ2-1; 9 bases are a match to TRBD2. The CDR3, as DNA: TGTGCCAGCAGCCAAGATAGTCTAGCGGGAACATCCAAGTTCTTC. Translation gives CASSQDSLAGTSKFF.